Following are 8 T cell receptor beta chains from one sample sequenced in a study of T cell responses to AZD1222 COVID-19 vaccine. TCRdb's table, derived via immunoSEQ multiplex PCR, lists solely in-frame clones and lacks some. The sample includes about 140,000 clones, under 95% of them seen just once. Source: peripheral blood, taken on day 0 of AZD1222 vaccination. These receptors originate from an adult in good health.

This clone was recorded only once. This chain connects TRBV30 to TRBJ1-5; D is possibly TRBD1 (6 bases). CDR1 and CDR2 from the germline V gene are GTSNPN and SVGIG (reference sequence). V shed 2 bases and J shed 0 bases, with 17 bases lying between them. The CDR3 consists of 17 residues. In nucleotides, the CDR3 is TGTGCCTGGAGTATACGTGGGGGGGCACGTAGCAATCAGCCCCAGCATTTT. It specifies CAWSIRGGARSNQPQHF. Full variable domain (remainder filled in from reference TRBV30 and TRBJ1-5): SQTIHQWPATLVQPVGSPLSLECTVEGTSNPNLYWYRQAAGRGLQLLFYSVGIGQISSEVPQNLSASRPQDRQFILSSKKLLLSDSGFYLCAWSIRGGARSNQPQHFGDGTRLSIL.

V and J are TRBV4-1 and TRBJ1-5; D ambiguous. Trimming took 4 bases from V and 2 from J, leaving 15 bases between them. The CDR3 sequence is 16 residues long. Germline values: CDR1 MGHRA, CDR2 YSYEKL. The CDR3 protein is CASSPFLVLGNQPQHF. The CDR3 coding sequence is TGCGCCAGCAGCCCCTTTCTAGTCCTGGGCAATCAGCCCCAGCATTTT.

The V and J genes are TRBV4-1 and TRBJ1-4, with TRBD1 identical over 7 bases. In germline, CDR1 is MGHRA, CDR2 YSYEKL. V trimming: 3 bases; J trimming: 11 bases; junction bases outside the gene matches: 15. CDR3 length: 16 residues. CDR3 in DNA: TGCGCCAGCAGCCAGATAATACAGGGGTCTGTATGGAAACTGTTTTTT. The encoded protein is CASSQIIQGSVWKLFF.

The chain employs TRBV7-7 and TRBJ2-5; D is unresolved. CDR3 length: 12 amino acids. Germline V gene lookup returns CDR1 SSHAT and CDR2 FNYEAQ (reference sequence). V was clipped by 1 base and J by 5 bases, with 5 bases between them. This CDR3 is CASSLGTETQYF. The CDR3 DNA is TGTGCCAGCAGCTTAGGAACGGAGACCCAGTACTTC.

In its sample, this clone was seen once. The J gene is TRBJ2-7, the V gene TRBV24-1, with TRBD2 matching over 8 bases. This CDR3 is built from 19 residues. After removal of 1 base from V and 2 bases from J, the junction contained 15 bases not matched to a gene. CDR1 KGHDR and CDR2 SFDVKD come from the germline V gene. CDR3: CATSDLGGGRPRSTYEQYF. The DNA for the CDR3 is TGTGCCACCAGTGATTTAGGCGGGGGGAGGCCCCGGTCCACCTACGAGCAGTACTTC.

The J gene is TRBJ1-5, the V gene TRBV2; the D is unclear. This CDR3 comprises 13 residues. V lost 6 bases and J 7 bases, leaving 13 bases between the germline ends. Germline V gene lookup returns CDR1 SNHLY and CDR2 FYNNEI. Here the CDR3 reads CASSEREGQPQHF. CDR3 DNA: TGTGCCAGCAGCGAAAGGGAGGGACAGCCCCAGCATTTT.

As for this clone: The same CDR3 also results from other DNA sequences found in this sample. The CDR3 DNA reads as TGTGCCAGCAGCTTGGCCGGGGCACCCGGGGAGCTGTTTTTT. As protein: CASSLAGAPGELFF. V is TRBV7-9 and J is TRBJ2-2; tentatively, D is TRBD1 or TRBD2 (5 bases each). The CDR3 contains 14 residues. V was cut by 3 bases and J by 6 bases, with 11 bases left in between. Germline lookup yields CDR1 SEHNR and CDR2 FQNEAQ (reference sequence). The full variable domain, in which reference TRBV7-9 and TRBJ2-2 provide the parts outside the CDR3, is DTGVSQNPRHKITKRGQNVTFRCDPISEHNRLYWYRQTLGQGPEFLTYFQNEAQLEKSRLLSDRFSAERPKGSFSTLEIQRTEQGDSAMYLCASSLAGAPGELFFGEGSRLTVL.

This sequence joins TRBV11-2 and TRBJ1-1, with D perhaps TRBD1 (5 bases). Per germline, CDR1 SGHAT and CDR2 FQNNGV. Between the trimmed V and J ends, which lost 5 bases and 2 bases, there was a span of 15 bases. The CDR3 is made up of 15 amino acids. The CDR3, as DNA: TGTGCCAGCAGCCCCAGGGCCTCAACTAACACTGAAGCTTTCTTT. Protein: CASSPRASTNTEAFF.